The present T cell receptor beta chain was sequenced within a study of beta chain features in type 1 diabetes. Findings and caveats of the study: There was a moderate but significant shortening of TCRB CDR3s in all four CD4+ subsets of Type 1 diabetes patients.

cDNA synthesis used the whole RNA isolate, giving expressed TCRB sequences. The method was immunoSEQ multiplex PCR; TCRdb's version includes in-frame clones alone and lacks a portion of them. Of tens of thousands of clones listed, 60% to 75% are singletons. The CDR3 sequence is 16 residues long. The trim removed 5 bases at V and 1 base at J, leaving 4 bases unmatched. CDR1 and CDR2 (germline): SGHTA, FQGNSA. With regard to this clone: Its antigen is undetermined.

Sequencing was performed on Tregs from blood. This chain links TRBV7-2 with TRBJ2-6; 8 bases fit TRBD1. The receptor was derived from a man aged 25 to 45 with type 1 diabetes. Some clones in this sample may be carry-over from other donors' samples. CDR3 DNA sequence: TGTGCCAGCAGCCCTCGGACAGGGTCTGGGGCCAACGTCCTGACTTTC. Residues: CASSPRTGSGANVLTF.